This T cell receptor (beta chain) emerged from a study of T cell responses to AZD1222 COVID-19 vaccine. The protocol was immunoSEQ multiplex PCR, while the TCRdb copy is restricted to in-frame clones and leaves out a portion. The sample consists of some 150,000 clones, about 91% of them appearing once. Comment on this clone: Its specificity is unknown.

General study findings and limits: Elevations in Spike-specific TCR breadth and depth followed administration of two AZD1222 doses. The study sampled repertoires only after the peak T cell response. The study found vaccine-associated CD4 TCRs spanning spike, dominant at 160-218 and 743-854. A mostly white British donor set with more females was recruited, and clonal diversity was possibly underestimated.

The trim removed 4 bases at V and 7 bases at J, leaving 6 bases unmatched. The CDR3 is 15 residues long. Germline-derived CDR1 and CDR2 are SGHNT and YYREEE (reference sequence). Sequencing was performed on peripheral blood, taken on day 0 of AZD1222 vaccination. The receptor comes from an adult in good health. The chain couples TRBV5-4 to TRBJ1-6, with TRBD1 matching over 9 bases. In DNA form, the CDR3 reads TGTGCCAGCAGCGGGAGACAGGGGGTCAATTCACCCCTCCACTTT. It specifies CASSGRQGVNSPLHF.